The 29 T cell receptor beta chains listed next were all sequenced from one sample in a study of T cell responses to AZD1222 COVID-19 vaccine. Only in-frame clones appear in the TCRdb table, and some are missing; sequencing was by immunoSEQ multiplex PCR. There are 100,000 to 150,000 clones in the sample; around 84% occur only once, and around 12% lies in the top ten. Sequenced here: peripheral blood, sampled on day 0 of AZD1222 vaccination. These receptors were collected from an adult in good health.

This clone was counted a single time. The gene calls are TRBV6-5 and TRBJ1-5, with a tentative D call TRBD1 (6 bases). The CDR3 consists of 15 residues. V lost 5 bases and J 7 bases, leaving 18 bases between the germline ends. Germline CDR1 MNHEY, CDR2 SVGAGI. DNA of the CDR3: TGTGCCAGCAGTCCAAGCGGGGGGGCTGGGCAGCCCCAGCATTTT. This sequence encodes CASSPSGGAGQPQHF.

The chain combines TRBV7-9 with TRBJ1-3; no clear D gene. V dropped 5 bases and J dropped 7 bases, with 18 bases sitting between them. The CDR3 runs 15 residues. Germline V gene lookup returns CDR1 SEHNR and CDR2 FQNEAQ (reference sequence). CDR3 sequence: CASSTTGPGGNTIYF. CDR3 nucleotides: TGTGCCAGCAGCACGACCGGGCCGGGAGGGAACACCATATATTTT.

This clone was seen only a few times. This chain uses TRBV3-1 (or the pseudogene TRBV3-2) with TRBJ1-2; D possibly corresponds to TRBD1 (6 bases). Trimming shortened V by 7 bases and J by 7 bases, and 16 bases separated the two germline ends. This CDR3 region has 13 residues. Germline CDR1 is LGHDT and CDR2 is YNNKEL (reference sequence). CDR3 loop: CASNKQGSSGYTF. Written as DNA, the CDR3 is TGTGCCAGCAACAAACAGGGTTCTTCTGGCTACACCTTC.

This clone has a handful of counts. The chain recombines TRBV6-5 with TRBJ1-2, with D tentatively TRBD1 (6 bases). V lost 1 base to trimming and J lost 2 bases, with 14 bases between them. The CDR3 contains 16 residues. CDR1 is MNHEY and CDR2 is SVGAGI in the germline V gene. The DNA of the CDR3 is TGTGCCAGCAGTTACTGGGCCAGGGGCGGGAACTATGGCTACACCTTC. It yields the protein CASSYWARGGNYGYTF.

This rearrangement joins TRBV7-9 to TRBJ2-3; D is undetermined. The V end was cut by 5 bases, the J end by 1 base, with 13 bases between. Germline values: CDR1 SEHNR, CDR2 FQNEAQ (reference sequence). CDR3 size: 15 residues. As DNA, the CDR3 is TGTGCCAGCAGCCAACGTTTTCGGGGCACAGATACGCAGTATTTT. This sequence encodes CASSQRFRGTDTQYF. The full variable domain, in which reference TRBV7-9 and TRBJ2-3 provide the parts outside the CDR3, is DTGVSQNPRHKITKRGQNVTFRCDPISEHNRLYWYRQTLGQGPEFLTYFQNEAQLEKSRLLSDRFSAERPKGSFSTLEIQRTEQGDSAMYLCASSQRFRGTDTQYFGPGTRLTVL.

The V call is TRBV28, the J call TRBJ1-5, with TRBD1 as a possible D gene (6 bases). V shed 2 bases and J shed 2 bases, with 10 bases lying between them. Germline CDR1 and CDR2: MDHEN and SYDVKM. The CDR3 has 15 residues. Written as DNA, the CDR3 is TGTGCCAGCAGTTTAAGACAGGACGGCAATCAGCCCCAGCATTTT. Translating it yields CASSLRQDGNQPQHF.

The V and J genes are TRBV6-1 and TRBJ1-1; D is possibly TRBD1 (5 bases). V gave up 8 bases and J gave up 0 bases, with 10 bases separating them. Per germline, CDR1 MNHNS and CDR2 SASEGT. The CDR3 length is 13 residues. The DNA of the CDR3 is TGTGCCAGCGCGGGGCACATGAACACTGAAGCTTTCTTT. Amino acid sequence: CASAGHMNTEAFF.

The rearrangement uses TRBV18 and TRBJ2-1, with D possibly being TRBD2 (5 bases). Trimming took 1 base from V and 8 from J, leaving 12 bases between them. The CDR3 covers 14 residues. CDR1 is KGHSH, CDR2 LQKENI, per germline. CDR3 sequence (DNA): TGTGCCAGCTCACCACGTCCGGGATCGGATGAGCAGTTCTTC. Translation: CASSPRPGSDEQFF.

The V gene is TRBV3-1 (or the pseudogene TRBV3-2), the J gene TRBJ1-2; no clear D. Germline assignment: CDR1 LGHDT and CDR2 YNNKEL (reference sequence). The CDR3 runs to 13 residues. Trimming took 0 bases from V and 2 from J, leaving 4 bases between them. CDR3 DNA sequence: TGTGCCAGCAGCCAAGACCCAAACTATGGCTACACCTTC. This encodes CASSQDPNYGYTF.

This clone has more than one count but fewer than ten. The genes are TRBV7-8 and TRBJ2-7; 9 bases align to TRBD1. V lost 5 bases, J lost 1 base, and 6 bases stayed unmatched. The CDR3 covers 15 residues. CDR1 is SGHVS, CDR2 FQNEAQ, per germline. CDR3 nucleotides: TGTGCCAGCAGCATGGGACAGGGCCGATCCTACGAGCAGTACTTC. Its protein product is CASSMGQGRSYEQYF.

The chain joins TRBV7-9 to TRBJ1-1, with TRBD1 identical over 9 bases. Germline V gives CDR1 SEHNR, CDR2 FQNEAQ (reference sequence). The CDR3 spans 13 residues. V trimming: 6 bases; J trimming: 3 bases; junction bases outside the gene matches: 2. The CDR3 coding sequence is TGTGCCAGCAGTGGACAGGGGCACACTGAAGCTTTCTTT. Translation: CASSGQGHTEAFF. The full variable domain, rest sourced from reference TRBV7-9 and TRBJ1-1, is DTGVSQNPRHKITKRGQNVTFRCDPISEHNRLYWYRQTLGQGPEFLTYFQNEAQLEKSRLLSDRFSAERPKGSFSTLEIQRTEQGDSAMYLCASSGQGHTEAFFGQGTRLTVV.

The chain links TRBV27 to TRBJ1-4; no clear D gene. Germline loops: CDR1 MNHEY, CDR2 SMNVEV (reference sequence). This CDR3 comprises 14 residues. The V end was cut by 3 bases, the J end by 0 bases, with 5 bases between. The CDR3 sequence is CASSFGATNEKLFF. The CDR3 DNA follows: TGTGCCAGCAGTTTCGGGGCAACTAATGAAAAACTGTTTTTT.

The rearrangement uses TRBV2 and TRBJ2-7; the match to TRBD2 covers 10 bases. The germline gives CDR1 SNHLY, CDR2 FYNNEI. V gave up 6 bases and J gave up 2 bases; unmatched junction bases: 16. This CDR3 has 18 residues. Here the CDR3 reads CASSPQVIAAGGPYEQYF. Written as DNA, the CDR3 is TGTGCCAGCAGCCCTCAAGTGATAGCAGCGGGAGGGCCCTACGAGCAGTACTTC. The full variable domain, its missing parts supplied by reference TRBV2 and TRBJ2-7, is EPEVTQTPSHQVTQMGQEVILRCVPISNHLYFYWYRQILGQKVEFLVSFYNNEISEKSEIFDDQFSVERPDGSNFTLKIRSTKLEDSAMYFCASSPQVIAAGGPYEQYFGPGTRLTVT.

This chain uses TRBV7-3 with TRBJ2-1; D remains ambiguous. The germline V gene has CDR1 SGHTA and CDR2 FQGTGA. Trimming cost V 3 bases and J 8 bases, with 11 bases left between them. This CDR3 has 13 residues. The CDR3 spells CASSLDLRHEQFF. The CDR3 DNA is TGTGCCAGCAGCTTGGACCTCCGGCATGAGCAGTTCTTC.

The rearrangement uses TRBV27 and TRBJ2-3; 14 bases are shared with TRBD2. CDR1 and CDR2 (germline): MNHEY, SMNVEV (reference sequence). The CDR3 is 17 amino acids. V gave up 1 base and J gave up 3 bases; unmatched junction bases: 3. The CDR3 spells CASSLLGTSGSTDTQYF. The CDR3 bases are TGTGCCAGCAGTTTATTGGGGACTAGCGGGAGTACAGATACGCAGTATTTT.

J is TRBJ2-3 and V is TRBV30; 10 bases line up with TRBD1. This CDR3 is built from 19 residues. V dropped 6 bases and J dropped 0; count of bases not matched to a gene: 18. CDR1 GTSNPN and CDR2 SVGIG come from the germline V gene (reference sequence). CDR3 DNA: TGTGCCTGCTTCCGGGACAGGGGTCTCGTGGGGATTAGCACAGATACGCAGTATTTT. Protein sequence: CACFRDRGLVGISTDTQYF.

The gene calls are TRBV5-4 and TRBJ2-1; TRBD2 agrees at 14 bases. This CDR3 has 17 residues. Germline V CDR1 and CDR2: SGHNT, YYREEE (reference sequence). V lost 4 bases, J lost 4 bases, and 7 bases stayed unmatched. CDR3 sequence (DNA): TGTGCCAGCAGCGGAGGACTAGCGGGGGGTGTTTACAATGAGCAGTTCTTC. Translating it yields CASSGGLAGGVYNEQFF.

The table lists this clone with a count of one. V gene TRBV5-4 combines with J gene TRBJ1-3; D is possibly TRBD1 (6 bases). Trimming pared 0 bases from V and 0 bases from J, leaving 13 bases between. CDR3 length equals 17 residues. Germline-derived CDR1 and CDR2 are SGHNT and YYREEE (reference sequence). This chain's CDR3 is CASSLAGGPSSGNTIYF. CDR3 bases: TGTGCCAGCAGCTTGGCCGGGGGGCCAAGCTCTGGAAACACCATATATTTT.

The gene calls are TRBV6-5 and TRBJ1-4; 9 nucleotides line up with TRBD1. The CDR3 is 15 residues long. V lost 5 bases, J lost 8 bases, and 9 bases stayed unmatched. Germline CDR1 MNHEY, CDR2 SVGAGI. In nucleotides, the CDR3 is TGTGCCAGCAGTCACAGGGGGCGTTTGGAAGAAAAACTGTTTTTT. It codes for CASSHRGRLEEKLFF.

This clone was observed a handful of times. The sample holds other DNA sequences that translate to the same CDR3. The chain couples TRBV3-1 (or the pseudogene TRBV3-2) to TRBJ1-1; no firm D call. Germline loops: CDR1 LGHDT, CDR2 YNNKEL (reference sequence). V gave up 4 bases and J gave up 5 bases, with 11 bases separating them. The CDR3 has 13 amino acids. CDR3 sequence reads: CASSRGRETEAFF. CDR3 nucleotide sequence: TGTGCCAGCAGCCGAGGGAGGGAGACTGAAGCTTTCTTT.

This clone has only one observation. The rearrangement joins TRBV2 to TRBJ1-2; 7 nucleotides agree with TRBD1. Unmatched junction bases numbered 7, after V lost 6 bases and J lost 0 bases. The length of the CDR3 is 15 residues. CDR1 and CDR2 from the germline V gene are SNHLY and FYNNEI. As DNA, the CDR3 is TGTGCCAGCAGCCCGAAGGGACAGACTAACTATGGCTACACCTTC. As protein: CASSPKGQTNYGYTF.

The CDR3, as DNA: TGTGCCAGCAGTGAAGAAGGAGGGGCTTCCTACGAGCAGTACTTC. This codes for CASSEEGGASYEQYF. The chain is built from TRBV6-1 and TRBJ2-7, with D perhaps TRBD2 (6 bases). Trimming shortened V by 1 base and J by 1 base, and 11 bases separated the two germline ends. The CDR3 has 15 residues. CDR1 and CDR2 from the germline V gene are MNHNS and SASEGT.

This clone was observed a single time. This chain connects TRBV11-1 to TRBJ1-6; D ambiguous. The ends were cut back, 5 bases at V and 10 bases at J, with 12 bases in the middle. Germline CDR1 is SGHAT and CDR2 is FQDESV (reference sequence). This CDR3 contains 13 residues. The CDR3 coding sequence is TGTGCCAGCAGCCTAAACGATGGATCACCCCTCCACTTT. This gives the protein CASSLNDGSPLHF.

The chain uses TRBV5-4 and TRBJ2-5, with D perhaps matching TRBD1 (7 bases). This CDR3 comprises 14 residues. Trimming took 0 bases from V and 4 from J, leaving 10 bases between them. Germline V gene lookup returns CDR1 SGHNT and CDR2 YYREEE (reference sequence). This CDR3 is CASSLGQGGETQYF. In DNA, the CDR3 is TGTGCCAGCAGCTTGGGACAGGGAGGAGAGACCCAGTACTTC.

The chain links TRBV4-3 to TRBJ2-3; D is tentatively TRBD1 or TRBD2 (6 bases each). Trimming removed 0 bases at V and 5 bases at J, with 12 bases between. This CDR3 spans 15 amino acids. Germline CDR1 LGHNA, CDR2 YSLEER. CDR3 in DNA: TGCGCCAGCAGCCAAGATCTCAGGGGAGGAGATACGCAGTATTTT. Its translation is CASSQDLRGGDTQYF.

This rearrangement joins TRBV28 to TRBJ1-4, with 9 bases identical to TRBD1. With V trimmed by 5 bases and J by 3 bases, 7 bases remained unmatched. This CDR3 has 16 amino acids. Per germline, CDR1 MDHEN and CDR2 SYDVKM. CDR3 residues: CASSIPRQGANEKLFF. The CDR3 DNA follows: TGTGCCAGCAGTATCCCGAGACAGGGGGCTAATGAAAAACTGTTTTTT. Together with reference TRBV28 and TRBJ1-4, the CDR3 gives the full variable domain: DVKVTQSSRYLVKRTGEKVFLECVQDMDHENMFWYRQDPGLGLRLIYFSYDVKMKEKGDIPEGYSVSREKKERFSLILESASTNQTSMYLCASSIPRQGANEKLFFGSGTQLSVL.

This sequence joins TRBV6-1 and TRBJ2-2, with D unresolved. V lost 2 bases, J lost 5 bases, and 9 bases lay in between. Germline V gene sequence: CDR1 MNHNS, CDR2 SASEGT. There are 14 residues in the CDR3. This CDR3 is CASSESRYTGELFF. CDR3 DNA sequence: TGTGCCAGCAGTGAAAGTCGTTATACCGGGGAGCTGTTTTTT.

The chain links TRBV5-1 to TRBJ2-3, with D perhaps TRBD1 (6 bases). The CDR3 spans 15 residues. Germline V gene data show CDR1 as SGHRS and CDR2 as YFSETQ. The germline V and J ends were trimmed by 4 bases and 2 bases, with 14 bases remaining between them. The CDR3 DNA sequence: TGCGCCAGCAGCCGGTTTGGACAGCTCACAGATACGCAGTATTTT. Protein: CASSRFGQLTDTQYF.

CDR3 nucleotide sequence: TGTGCCACCAGCAGAGGGGAGACCCAGTACTTC. This codes for CATSRGETQYF. The gene calls are TRBV15 and TRBJ2-5, with D uncertain. The V end lost 1 base, the J end lost 5 bases, and 2 bases lay between the germline ends. There are 11 residues in the CDR3. Germline V CDR1 and CDR2: LNHNV, YYDKDF (reference sequence).